This TCR beta chain stems from a study of T-cell reconstitution after alpha-beta-depleted transplantation in children. This clonotype showed up just a few times. Its antigen is currently unknown. The TCRbeta library incorporated unique molecular identifiers. TCRdb re-analysed the PCR reads in MiXCR, keeping a single row per CDR3 protein. Of about 980,000 distinct CDR3 sequences in the sample, under 30% were seen once. Study results and limitations: Reportedly, roughly two months post-transplant, alpha-beta T cells arose from several hundred expanded graft clones. T-cell counts and diversity at one year following transplant were attributed mainly to newly produced T cells.

The germline V gene encodes CDR1 DFQATT and CDR2 SNEGSKA (reference sequence). This CDR3 spans 11 amino acids. Trimming pared 3 bases from V and 5 bases from J, leaving 7 bases between. The receptor was isolated from a boy younger than two who had a stem cell transplant for SCID, so the T cells may come from the graft donor. Material: PBMCs, mostly from graft donor cells, obtained 360 days after TCRalphabeta/CD19-depleted stem cell transplant. The rearrangement links TRBV20-1 to TRBJ2-5; D unclear. CDR3 residues: CSASVMETQYF. CDR3 nucleotide sequence: TGCAGTGCTAGTGTTATGGAGACCCAGTACTTC.